This T cell receptor (beta chain) is drawn from a study of T-cell reconstitution after alpha-beta-depleted transplantation in children. Study-wide findings and caveats: T-cell counts and diversity were attributed mostly to newly produced T cells one year after transplant. Surviving recipient T cells and thymic progenitors accounted for the high day-60 TCRbeta diversity observed in some patients. The study reportedly traced alpha-beta T cells about two months after transplant to several hundred expanded graft clones.

Preparing the TCRbeta library involved the use of unique molecular identifiers. TCRdb analysed the PCR reads with MiXCR anew, one entry per CDR3 protein. The sample yields approximately 79,000 distinct CDR3 sequences, 15% to 20% seen once. There are many counts of this clonotype. What it recognizes is unknown. This CDR3 comprises 14 residues. V shed 5 bases and J 9 bases; nucleotides not matched to a gene: 8. This specimen was PBMCs, mostly from graft donor cells, taken 360 days after TCRalphabeta/CD19-depleted stem cell transplant. The source of this sequence is a male patient aged 2 to 10 who had a stem cell transplant for acute lymphoblastic leukemia, so the T cells may come from the graft donor. The chain has TRBV12-3 or TRBV12-4 and TRBJ2-1, with 9 bases that match TRBD2. This chain's CDR3 is CASSPPGLASEQFF. In nucleotides, the CDR3 is TGTGCCAGCAGTCCCCCGGGACTAGCTAGTGAGCAGTTCTTC.